This TCR beta chain was identified in a study of CDR3 diversity in severe acne. This clonotype was seen at least ten times. The CDR3 length is 14 residues. V was trimmed by 9 bases and J by 7 bases, leaving 16 bases between them. Germline V gene lookup returns CDR1 MGHDK and CDR2 SYGVNS. MiXCR, run by TCRdb on the PCR reads, gives a single entry per CDR3 protein. The sample yields about 84,000 distinct CDR3 sequences, around 53% seen once. This chain joins TRBV25-1 and TRBJ1-6, with D hard to call. The TCR comes from a male donor in good health, without acne. Sequencing was carried out using blood. CDR3 protein: CASKPGLGNSPLHF. The CDR3 DNA is TGTGCCAGTAAACCGGGCCTGGGAAATTCACCCCTCCACTTT.